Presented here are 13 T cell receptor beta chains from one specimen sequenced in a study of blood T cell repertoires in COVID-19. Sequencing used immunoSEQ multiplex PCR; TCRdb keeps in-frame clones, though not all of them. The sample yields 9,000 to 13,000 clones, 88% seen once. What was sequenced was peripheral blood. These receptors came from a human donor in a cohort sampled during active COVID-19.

CDR3 coding DNA: TGTGCCAGCAGCGCCAGCCCTAGCGGGGGGATTGAGGAGCAGTTCTTC. It is translated as CASSASPSGGIEEQFF. V is TRBV9 and J is TRBJ2-1, with 11 bases lining up with TRBD2. The CDR3 covers 16 residues. Unmatched junction bases numbered 12, after V lost 3 bases and J lost 10 bases. Looked up from germline, CDR1 is SGDLS and CDR2 is YYNGEE.

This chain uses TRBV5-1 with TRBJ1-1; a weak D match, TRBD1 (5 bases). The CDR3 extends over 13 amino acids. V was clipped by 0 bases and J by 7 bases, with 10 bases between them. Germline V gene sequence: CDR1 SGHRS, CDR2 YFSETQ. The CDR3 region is CASSLGREYEAFF. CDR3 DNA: TGCGCCAGCAGCTTGGGCAGGGAATATGAAGCTTTCTTT.

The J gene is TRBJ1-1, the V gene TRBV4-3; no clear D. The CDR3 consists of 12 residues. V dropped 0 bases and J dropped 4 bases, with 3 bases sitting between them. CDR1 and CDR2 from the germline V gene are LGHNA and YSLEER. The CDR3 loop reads CASSQDSTEAFF. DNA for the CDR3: TGCGCCAGCAGCCAAGACAGCACTGAAGCTTTCTTT.

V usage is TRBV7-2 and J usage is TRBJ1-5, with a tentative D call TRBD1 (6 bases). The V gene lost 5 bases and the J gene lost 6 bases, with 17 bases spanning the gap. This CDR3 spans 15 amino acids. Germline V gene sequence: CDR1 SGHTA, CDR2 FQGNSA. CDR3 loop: CASSPRLGGSQPQHF. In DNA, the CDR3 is TGTGCCAGCAGCCCTCGCTTAGGGGGTAGTCAGCCCCAGCATTTT.

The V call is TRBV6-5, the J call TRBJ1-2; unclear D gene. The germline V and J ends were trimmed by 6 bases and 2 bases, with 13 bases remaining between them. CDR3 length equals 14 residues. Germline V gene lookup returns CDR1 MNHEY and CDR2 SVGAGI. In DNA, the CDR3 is TGTGCCAGCAGGTGGGGAGGGTGGAACTATGGCTACACCTTC. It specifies CASRWGGWNYGYTF.

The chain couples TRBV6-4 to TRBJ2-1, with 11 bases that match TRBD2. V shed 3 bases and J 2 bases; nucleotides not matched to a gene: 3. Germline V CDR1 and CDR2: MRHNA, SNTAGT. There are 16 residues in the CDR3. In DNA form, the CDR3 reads TGTGCCAGCAGTGATACTAGCGGGGGCCCCTACAATGAGCAGTTCTTC. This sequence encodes CASSDTSGGPYNEQFF.

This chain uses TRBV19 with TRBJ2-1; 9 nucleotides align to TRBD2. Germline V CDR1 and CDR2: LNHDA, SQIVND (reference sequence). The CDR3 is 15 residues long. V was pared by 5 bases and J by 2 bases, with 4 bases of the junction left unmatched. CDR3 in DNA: TGTGCCAGTAGTGAAGCGGGGGGCACCTACAATGAGCAGTTCTTC. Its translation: CASSEAGGTYNEQFF.

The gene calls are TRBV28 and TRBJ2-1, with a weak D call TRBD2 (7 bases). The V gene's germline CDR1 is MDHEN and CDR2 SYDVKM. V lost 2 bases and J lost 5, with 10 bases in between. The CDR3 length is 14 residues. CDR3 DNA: TGTGCCAGCAGTTTAGAGGGGGGGAACAATGAGCAGTTCTTC. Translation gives CASSLEGGNNEQFF.

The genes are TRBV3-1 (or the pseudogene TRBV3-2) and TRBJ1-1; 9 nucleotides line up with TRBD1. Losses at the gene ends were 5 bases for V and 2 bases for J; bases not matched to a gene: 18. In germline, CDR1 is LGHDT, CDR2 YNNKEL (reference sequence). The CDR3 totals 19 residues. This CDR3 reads CASSGSRGQGPDFNTEAFF. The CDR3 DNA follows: TGTGCCAGCAGCGGATCGAGGGGACAGGGACCAGATTTTAACACTGAAGCTTTCTTT.

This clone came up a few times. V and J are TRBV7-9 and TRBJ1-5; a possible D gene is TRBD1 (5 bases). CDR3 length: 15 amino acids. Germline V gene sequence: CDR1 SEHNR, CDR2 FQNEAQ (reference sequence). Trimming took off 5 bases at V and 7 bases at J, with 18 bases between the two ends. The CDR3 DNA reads TGTGCCAGCAGCCTGGATGGGGGGAGGGAACAGCCCCAGCATTTT. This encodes CASSLDGGREQPQHF. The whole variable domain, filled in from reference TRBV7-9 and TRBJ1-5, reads DTGVSQNPRHKITKRGQNVTFRCDPISEHNRLYWYRQTLGQGPEFLTYFQNEAQLEKSRLLSDRFSAERPKGSFSTLEIQRTEQGDSAMYLCASSLDGGREQPQHFGDGTRLSIL.

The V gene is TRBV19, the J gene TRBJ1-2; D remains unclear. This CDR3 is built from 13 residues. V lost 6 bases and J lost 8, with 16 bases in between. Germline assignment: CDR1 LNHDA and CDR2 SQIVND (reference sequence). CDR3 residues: CASREGRLYGYTF. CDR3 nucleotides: TGTGCCAGTAGGGAAGGCAGGCTTTACGGCTACACCTTC.

The CDR3 sequence is CASRSGTGSTDTQYF. The CDR3 DNA is TGTGCCAGCAGGTCCGGGACAGGTTCCACAGATACGCAGTATTTT. The chain is built from TRBV6-5 and TRBJ2-3, with TRBD1 matching 8 bases. The germline gives CDR1 MNHEY, CDR2 SVGAGI. The CDR3 is 15 amino acids. The V segment lost 6 bases and the J segment 2 bases; nucleotides outside the gene matches: 7.

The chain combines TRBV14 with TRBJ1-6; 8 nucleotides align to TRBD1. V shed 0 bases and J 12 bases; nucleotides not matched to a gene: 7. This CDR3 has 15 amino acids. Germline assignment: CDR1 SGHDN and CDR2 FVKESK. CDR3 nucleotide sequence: TGTGCCAGCAGCCAAGATGCAGGGGGCCCCAGACCCCTCCACTTT. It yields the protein CASSQDAGGPRPLHF.